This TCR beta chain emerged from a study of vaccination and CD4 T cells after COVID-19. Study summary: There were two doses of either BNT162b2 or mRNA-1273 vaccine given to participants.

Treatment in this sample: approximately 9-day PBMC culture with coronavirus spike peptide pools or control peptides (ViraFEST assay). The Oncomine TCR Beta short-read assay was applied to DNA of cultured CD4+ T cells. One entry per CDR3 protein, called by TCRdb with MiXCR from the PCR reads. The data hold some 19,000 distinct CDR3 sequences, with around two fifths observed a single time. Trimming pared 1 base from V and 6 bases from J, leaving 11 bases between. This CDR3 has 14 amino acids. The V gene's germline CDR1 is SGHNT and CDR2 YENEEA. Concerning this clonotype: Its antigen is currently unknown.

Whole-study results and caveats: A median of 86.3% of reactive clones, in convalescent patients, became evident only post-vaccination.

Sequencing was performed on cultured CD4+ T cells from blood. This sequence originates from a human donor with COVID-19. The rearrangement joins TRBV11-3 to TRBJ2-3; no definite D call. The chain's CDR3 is CASSLVSAPDTQYF. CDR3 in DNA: TGTGCCAGCAGCTTAGTGTCCGCGCCGGATACGCAGTATTTT.